The 15 T cell receptor beta chains reported below all come from one sample, sequenced in a study of blood T cell repertoires in COVID-19. Generated by immunoSEQ multiplex PCR, the TCRdb table keeps only in-frame clones and is missing some. The data contain about 240,000 clones, about four fifths of them seen just once; the ten biggest clones take up approximately 10%. What was sequenced was peripheral blood. Receptors were obtained from an elderly woman with acute or convalescent COVID-19.

The chain carries TRBV27 and TRBJ2-5; the D gene is possibly TRBD2 (6 bases). Germline CDR1 MNHEY, CDR2 SMNVEV (reference sequence). This CDR3 has 13 residues. V was clipped by 6 bases and J by 6 bases, with 14 bases between them. The CDR3 region has the DNA TGTGCCAGCAGCCTACTGGGGGGTCAGACCCAGTACTTC. Its protein is CASSLLGGQTQYF.

The rearrangement joins TRBV28 to TRBJ2-7; no clear D gene. Germline V gene sequence: CDR1 MDHEN, CDR2 SYDVKM. V was shortened by 4 bases and J by 0 bases, with 4 bases between the two germline ends. This CDR3 spans 12 amino acids. CDR3 nucleotide sequence: TGTGCCAGCAGTTCCCTCTCCTACGAGCAGTACTTC. Its translation: CASSSLSYEQYF.

This clone was counted between two and nine times. The V gene is TRBV3-1 (or the pseudogene TRBV3-2), the J gene TRBJ2-7; D possibly corresponds to TRBD2 (5 bases). This CDR3 comprises 14 residues. Germline V gives CDR1 LGHDT, CDR2 YNNKEL (reference sequence). Trimming removed 8 bases at V and 3 bases at J, with 17 bases between. CDR3: CASASWGESYEQYF. CDR3 nucleotide sequence: TGTGCCAGCGCATCCTGGGGAGAAAGCTACGAGCAGTACTTC.

This clone was found a few times. CDR3 in amino acids: CASSLKAGGRTGELFF. CDR3 DNA: TGCGCCAGCAGCTTAAAAGCGGGGGGGCGTACCGGGGAGCTGTTTTTT. The J gene is TRBJ2-2, the V gene TRBV5-1, with 10 bases that match TRBD2. With V trimmed by 2 bases and J by 5 bases, 6 bases remained unmatched. CDR1 and CDR2 (germline): SGHRS, YFSETQ. The CDR3 has 16 amino acids.

The chain recombines TRBV24-1 with TRBJ2-1; 9 bases match TRBD1. Trimming cost V 4 bases and J 6 bases; bases outside gene matches: 6. Germline V gene data show CDR1 as KGHDR and CDR2 as SFDVKD. This CDR3 spans 15 amino acids. DNA for the CDR3: TGTGCCACCAGTGACGGACAGGGGACTCGCAATGAGCAGTTCTTC. This sequence encodes CATSDGQGTRNEQFF.

The V and J genes are TRBV11-2 and TRBJ1-3, with D unresolved. V was cut by 1 base and J by 12 bases, with 13 bases left in between. This CDR3 contains 13 residues. Germline CDR1 reads SGHAT; CDR2 reads FQNNGV. Here the CDR3 DNA reads TGTGCCAGCAGCTTAGCCAATAAAGGAGGCATATATTTT. The encoded protein is CASSLANKGGIYF.

The V call is TRBV11-1, the J call TRBJ2-3, with a possible D match to TRBD2 (5 bases). CDR1 and CDR2 from the germline V gene are SGHAT and FQDESV (reference sequence). V shed 5 bases and J shed 6 bases, with 15 bases lying between them. CDR3 length: 14 residues. The CDR3 bases are TGTGCCAGCAGCCCTGCTGGCTCGGGGGATACGCAGTATTTT. It encodes CASSPAGSGDTQYF.

The chain is built from TRBV10-3 and TRBJ1-5; D unresolved. The CDR3 has 14 amino acids. Looked up from germline, CDR1 is ENHRY and CDR2 is SYGVKD. V was shortened by 3 bases and J by 3 bases, with 9 bases between the two germline ends. The CDR3 loop is CAISETSDNQPQHF. DNA of the CDR3: TGTGCCATCAGTGAAACCAGTGACAATCAGCCCCAGCATTTT.

This chain uses TRBV5-1 with TRBJ2-7, with a possible D match to TRBD1 (6 bases). The V end was cut by 4 bases, the J end by 12 bases, with 20 bases between. The CDR3 has 13 amino acids. The germline CDR1 and CDR2 sequences are SGHRS and YFSETQ. This CDR3 reads CASSPSDRLLGYF. The CDR3 DNA follows: TGCGCCAGCAGCCCGTCGGACAGATTGTTAGGGTACTTC.

This clone was seen a handful of times. The J gene is TRBJ2-1, the V gene TRBV15, with 7 bases lining up with TRBD2. CDR3 size: 15 residues. Trimming took 0 bases from V and 6 from J; bases not matched to a gene: 5. CDR1 is LNHNV and CDR2 is YYDKDF in the germline V gene (reference sequence). The CDR3 is CATSRDRGGSNEQFF. CDR3 in DNA: TGTGCCACCAGCAGAGATCGGGGAGGGTCCAATGAGCAGTTCTTC.

This chain uses TRBV5-1 with TRBJ1-4; 7 nucleotides line up with TRBD1. Germline CDR1 reads SGHRS; CDR2 reads YFSETQ. The CDR3 loop spans 17 amino acids. V trimming: 5 bases; J trimming: 5 bases; junction bases outside the gene matches: 15. For the CDR3, the DNA is TGCGCCAGCAGGTCCGGGACAGAACCAACATACAATGAAAAACTGTTTTTT. Its protein is CASRSGTEPTYNEKLFF.

This chain connects TRBV4-2 to TRBJ2-3; 8 bases are a match to TRBD1. With 1 base clipped from V and 4 bases from J, the junction kept 7 bases outside the gene matches. The CDR3 loop spans 16 amino acids. Germline assignment: CDR1 LGHNA and CDR2 YNFKEQ. The CDR3 spells CASSQATGGKADTQYF. CDR3 DNA sequence: TGTGCCAGCAGCCAAGCCACAGGGGGAAAAGCAGATACGCAGTATTTT.

This clone was counted only a few times. The chain is built from TRBV30 and TRBJ2-7, with TRBD2 matching 8 bases. V dropped 0 bases and J dropped 2; count of bases not matched to a gene: 6. CDR3 length: 15 amino acids. Germline loops: CDR1 GTSNPN, CDR2 SVGIG (reference sequence). DNA of the CDR3: TGTGCCTGGAGTGTAGAGAACGGGGGGGCCTACGAGCAGTACTTC. Translating gives CAWSVENGGAYEQYF. Complete variable domain (other parts from reference TRBV30 and TRBJ2-7): SQTIHQWPATLVQPVGSPLSLECTVEGTSNPNLYWYRQAAGRGLQLLFYSVGIGQISSEVPQNLSASRPQDRQFILSSKKLLLSDSGFYLCAWSVENGGAYEQYFGPGTRLTVT.

This clone was found many times. The V and J genes are TRBV5-4 and TRBJ1-2; the match to TRBD1 covers 7 bases. Trimming at V came to 3 bases and at J to 1 base, leaving 3 bases not matched to a gene. The CDR3 has 14 residues. Germline values: CDR1 SGHNT, CDR2 YYREEE (reference sequence). The CDR3: CASSSRDSNYGYTF. CDR3 coding DNA: TGTGCCAGCAGCTCCCGGGACAGTAACTATGGCTACACCTTC.

The V call is TRBV20-1, the J call TRBJ2-3; D might be TRBD1 (6 bases). Between the trimmed V and J ends, which lost 3 bases and 0 bases, there was a span of 10 bases. Germline lookup yields CDR1 DFQATT and CDR2 SNEGSKA (reference sequence). The CDR3 spans 14 residues. The CDR3 sequence: CSASGDKSTDTQYF. The CDR3 nucleotides are TGCAGTGCTAGTGGGGACAAGAGCACAGATACGCAGTATTTT.